What follows describes a single T cell receptor (beta chain). These data are taken from a study of blood T cell repertoires in COVID-19. In the study overall: Nucleic acid was either cDNA or gDNA, and it came from T cells, B-cell-depleted T cells, or PBMCs.

Across about two dozen US areas, participants ranged in age from about 18 to 89 years. Donors in Cohort 3 who had recovered were those with two negative PCRs, healthcare professional clearance, or resolution of their symptoms. Germline V gene lookup returns CDR1 MNHEY and CDR2 SMNVEV (reference sequence). V was pared by 6 bases and J by 0 bases, with 3 bases of the junction left unmatched. The CDR3 has 14 residues. Original processing methods: Scientists estimated how many nucleated cells there were by amplifying reference gene primers. Method: immunoSEQ multiplex PCR; TCRdb's copy keeps in-frame clones and lacks some. Clone size and the V and J calls come from that table; the DNA yielded D and trimming. The table lists 390,000 or so clones, roughly nine tenths of them singletons, with more than 0.8% in the top ten.

This chain uses TRBV27 with TRBJ2-7; 9 positions match TRBD2. The receptor's source is a man younger than 35 who had recovered from COVID-19. The sequencing sample was made of PBMCs or T cells enriched from blood (not recorded which). This CDR3 reads CASSLAGFSYEQYF. CDR3 in DNA: TGTGCCAGCAGCCTAGCGGGGTTCTCCTACGAGCAGTACTTC.